The entry below describes one T cell receptor beta chain. The data are from a study of shared clonotypes between healthy human individuals. Repertoires were generated with immunoSEQ multiplex PCR, while TCRdb's copy carries only in-frame clones and drops some. Of about 960,000 clones listed, around three quarters are singletons. CDR3 length: 13 amino acids. Germline V gives CDR1 GTSNPN, CDR2 SVGIG (reference sequence). Trimming stripped 0 bases from V and 4 bases from J, with 9 bases between. This receptor was obtained from a man younger than 35 in good health. The chain joins TRBV30 to TRBJ1-2; D call uncertain. The sequencing sample was made of memory CD4+ T cells sorted from blood. Subset: CD45RA-negative fraction. CDR3 nucleotide sequence: TGTGCCTGGAGTGTACCAGGAGTCTATGGCTACACCTTC. Translation gives CAWSVPGVYGYTF. Based on the CDR3 plus reference TRBV30 and TRBJ1-2, the full variable domain is SQTIHQWPATLVQPVGSPLSLECTVEGTSNPNLYWYRQAAGRGLQLLFYSVGIGQISSEVPQNLSASRPQDRQFILSSKKLLLSDSGFYLCAWSVPGVYGYTFGSGTRLTVV.